A selection of T cell receptor beta chains follows, all from one sample in a study of blood T cell repertoires in COVID-19. TCRdb's copy holds only in-frame clones and misses some; the assay was immunoSEQ multiplex PCR. The sample includes roughly 220,000 clones, 82% of them seen just once. Sequencing was done on a sample of peripheral blood. The receptors here all came from a woman older than 75 with COVID-19, enrolled during active disease. Both conserved end residues are part of each CDR3. The D gene is left open where the match is weak.

J: TRBJ2-1
V: TRBV20-1
length: 16
D: NA
CDR3: CSASPSVTRSYNEQFF
DNA: TGCAGTGCTAGTCCCTCGGTCACCCGCTCCTACAATGAGCAGTTCTTC

J: TRBJ2-7
V: TRBV27
length: 16
D: NA
CDR3: CASSRKGGGNSYEQYF
DNA: TGTGCCAGCAGTAGAAAAGGGGGGGGCAACTCCTACGAGCAGTACTTC

J: TRBJ1-1
V: TRBV7-9
length: 10
D: NA
CDR3: CASSLSESVF
DNA: TGTGCCAGCAGCTTATCAGAATCCGTCTTT

J: TRBJ2-3
V: TRBV10-3
length: 16
D: NA
CDR3: CAISPGEGEGDDTQYF
DNA: TGTGCCATCAGCCCCGGTGAGGGGGAAGGAGATGATACGCAGTATTTT

J: TRBJ2-5
V: TRBV5-4
length: 15
D: NA
CDR3: CASSLGTEGLETQYF
DNA: TGTGCCAGCAGCTTGGGGACAGAGGGATTGGAGACCCAGTACTTC

J: TRBJ2-1
V: TRBV7-9
length: 14
D: NA
CDR3: CASSSTGGVGEQFF
DNA: TGTGCCAGCAGCTCAACGGGGGGCGTGGGTGAGCAGTTCTTC

J: TRBJ1-3
V: TRBV28
length: 16
D: NA
CDR3: CASSSPQQGSGNTIYF
DNA: TGTGCCAGCAGTTCCCCCCAACAGGGCTCTGGAAACACCATATATTTT

J: TRBJ2-7
V: TRBV3-1/TRBV3-2
length: 14
D: TRBD1
CDR3: CASSTSDRVYEQYF
DNA: TGTGCCAGCAGCACGTCGGACAGGGTCTACGAGCAGTACTTC

J: TRBJ2-7
V: TRBV5-5
length: 15
D: TRBD1
CDR3: CASSLSPGQYYEQYF
DNA: TGTGCCAGCAGCCTCTCCCCGGGACAGTACTACGAGCAGTACTTC

J: TRBJ1-3
V: TRBV28
length: 15
D: NA
CDR3: CASSFPMHSGNTIYF
DNA: TGTGCCAGCAGCTTTCCTATGCACTCTGGAAACACCATATATTTT

J: TRBJ2-1
V: TRBV5-1
length: 14
D: NA
CDR3: CASSLRSGNNEQFF
DNA: TGCGCCAGCAGCTTGCGCTCGGGAAACAATGAGCAGTTCTTC

J: TRBJ2-5
V: TRBV5-1
length: 14
D: NA
CDR3: CASSLGQGEQTQYF
DNA: TGCGCCAGCAGCTTGGGCCAGGGTGAGCAGACCCAGTACTTC